A single TCR beta chain is shown here with its context. Its target is unknown. These data originate in a study of beta chain features in type 1 diabetes. Notes on the study in general: Patients with Type 1 diabetes showed moderately but significantly shorter TCRB CDR3s in all four CD4+ subsets. A greater similarity of naive, central memory and Treg TCRB repertoires was seen among patients than among healthy donors.

Heparinised blood was drawn once per donor, averaging roughly 110 mL. Sorting produced populations that all topped 98% purity. Expressed TCRB transcripts were sequenced after all isolated RNA was converted to cDNA. The table came from immunoSEQ multiplex PCR; TCRdb's copy has only in-frame clones and leaves some out. This table holds about 930,000 clones, roughly 16% found once. Sequencing input: naive CD4+ T cells from blood. This TCR was recovered from a woman aged 18-30 years in good health.

Written as DNA, the CDR3 is TGTGCCAGCAGCCCCCGCAGCCTAGGCACAGATACGCAGTATTTT. Amino acid sequence: CASSPRSLGTDTQYF. The chain combines TRBV7-3 with TRBJ2-3; D is unresolved. Trimming pared 5 bases from V and 1 base from J, leaving 13 bases between. CDR1 and CDR2 (germline): SGHTA, FQGTGA. CDR3 size: 15 residues.